This TCR beta chain was documented in a study of blood T cell repertoires in COVID-19. Study information: From the United States, Italy and Spain came samples of acute and convalescent COVID-19. Nucleic acid was either cDNA or gDNA, and it came from T cells, B-cell-depleted T cells, or PBMCs.

This CDR3 is 15 amino acids long. Germline loops: CDR1 MGHDK, CDR2 SYGVNS. V lost 5 bases, J lost 2 bases, and 14 bases lay in between. Authors' methods: The assay estimated nucleated cells by amplifying reference gene primers. TCRdb's table, derived via immunoSEQ multiplex PCR, lists solely in-frame clones and lacks some. For V, J and clone size, that table is used; D and trimming come from the DNA. This table has about 180,000 clones, approximately 85% appearing once. The specimen sequenced was peripheral blood. This TCR was recovered from a human donor with active or convalescent COVID-19. The donor label of this sample is uncertain. This chain connects TRBV25-1 to TRBJ2-3; D is unresolved. Here the CDR3 reads CASSHERLSTDTQYF. In DNA form, the CDR3 reads TGTGCCAGCAGTCACGAGAGATTATCCACAGATACGCAGTATTTT.